This T cell receptor beta chain was sequenced in a study of blood T cells in healthy people across ages. With a J-beta primer mix and a sample-barcoded 5' primer, a second PCR ran about 6 to 11 cycles. TCRdb redid the calling of the 5' RACE reads with MiXCR, one entry per CDR3 protein. The data hold 750,000 to 950,000 distinct CDR3 sequences, with under 30% observed a single time. This CDR3 is 17 amino acids long. V was pared by 5 bases and J by 2 bases, with 6 bases of the junction left unmatched. Germline values: CDR1 SGHTA, CDR2 FQGTGA. These data were also reused for a study on T cells of mothers and their children. In that study: The study sampled a few healthy Caucasian mothers and their six children.

This sequence was found in a boy aged 5-17 years in good health. The specimen sequenced was blood. The V gene is TRBV7-3, the J gene TRBJ2-6; 10 bases fit TRBD1. DNA for the CDR3: TGTGCCAGCAGCCCCGGACAGGGGGGACCTGGGGCCAACGTCCTGACTTTC. It translates to CASSPGQGGPGANVLTF.